The 27 T cell receptor beta chains listed next were all sequenced from one sample in a study of cytomegalovirus exposure and HLA in healthy donors. PCR primers comprised 60 Vbeta and 13 Jbeta primers. TCRdb keeps only in-frame clones here, not all; method: immunoSEQ multiplex PCR. This table holds about 100,000 clones, around 75% found once. The specimen was PBMCs. The receptors were sampled from a male donor in good health and CMV-seropositive.

The V and J genes are TRBV6-6 and TRBJ1-2; 9 bases map to TRBD1. Germline V CDR1 and CDR2: MNHNY, SVGAGI (reference sequence). V trimming: 5 bases; J trimming: 2 bases; junction bases outside the gene matches: 9. The CDR3 consists of 16 residues. CDR3 loop: CASSQTGTGLNYGYTF. CDR3 DNA sequence: TGTGCCAGCAGTCAAACCGGGACAGGGCTAAACTATGGCTACACCTTC.

The chain carries TRBV7-2 and TRBJ2-7, with D maybe TRBD2 (5 bases). This CDR3 is built from 14 residues. Germline V gives CDR1 SGHTA, CDR2 FQGNSA. Trimming took off 0 bases at V and 0 bases at J, with 6 bases between the two ends. The CDR3 sequence: CASSLAGSSYEQYF. The DNA of the CDR3 is TGTGCCAGCAGCTTAGCGGGGAGCTCCTACGAGCAGTACTTC.

The chain combines TRBV4-3 with TRBJ2-3, with TRBD2 matching over 10 bases. CDR3 size: 17 residues. V lost 1 base and J lost 4; bases outside the gene matches: 8. In germline, CDR1 is LGHNA, CDR2 YSLEER. The CDR3 DNA reads as TGCGCCAGCAGCCAAGGCCCGGGACTAGCGTCGGCAGATACGCAGTATTTT. Its translation: CASSQGPGLASADTQYF.

This clone was picked up a small number of times. The chain joins TRBV28 to TRBJ2-7, with D perhaps matching TRBD1 (6 bases). CDR1 and CDR2 from the germline V gene are MDHEN and SYDVKM. The CDR3 is 11 residues long. V lost 7 bases and J lost 7, with 11 bases in between. This CDR3 is CASTLGTEQYF. In nucleotides, the CDR3 is TGTGCCAGCACCCTAGGGACAGAGCAGTACTTC.

The chain has TRBV5-8 and TRBJ2-3; TRBD1 matches 10 bases. In germline, CDR1 is SGHTS, CDR2 YDEGEE. V shed 2 bases and J 0 bases; nucleotides not matched to a gene: 9. The CDR3 is made up of 18 amino acids. This CDR3 reads CASSLGTGALKSTDTQYF. CDR3 bases: TGTGCCAGCAGCTTAGGGACAGGGGCACTAAAAAGCACAGATACGCAGTATTTT.

The chain links TRBV9 to TRBJ1-3, with 9 bases fitting TRBD1. The CDR3 runs to 15 residues. V lost 3 bases and J lost 4; bases outside the gene matches: 5. From germline, CDR1 is SGDLS and CDR2 YYNGEE. The CDR3 reads CASSARTGAGNTIYF. Written as DNA, the CDR3 is TGTGCCAGCAGCGCCCGGACAGGGGCAGGAAACACCATATATTTT.

This chain joins TRBV5-1 and TRBJ1-1; D call uncertain. V shed 0 bases and J shed 10 bases, with 13 bases lying between them. Germline CDR1 and CDR2: SGHRS and YFSETQ. The CDR3 has 13 amino acids. CDR3 DNA: TGCGCCAGCAGCTTGGGGGAGGGCTCTGGAGCTTTCTTT. Its translation: CASSLGEGSGAFF.

Written as DNA, the CDR3 is TGTGCCAGCAGCTTAGATTTCGGAGATACGCAGTATTTT. It is translated as CASSLDFGDTQYF. The V call is TRBV11-3, the J call TRBJ2-3; no clear D. This CDR3 has 13 residues. V lost 0 bases and J 5 bases, leaving 6 bases between the germline ends. Germline CDR1 and CDR2: SGHNT and YENEEA.

This clone has just a few counts. V gene TRBV6-6 combines with J gene TRBJ1-3; D gene uncertain. The CDR3 length is 13 residues. Trimming cost V 7 bases and J 0 bases, with 7 bases left between them. Germline V gene sequence: CDR1 MNHNY, CDR2 SVGAGI (reference sequence). The DNA for the CDR3 is TGTGCCAGCAACAGTAACTCTGGAAACACCATATATTTT. Translated, it gives CASNSNSGNTIYF.

V gene TRBV19 combines with J gene TRBJ2-2, with TRBD1 matching over 7 bases. The germline V gene encodes CDR1 LNHDA and CDR2 SQIVND (reference sequence). Unmatched junction bases numbered 12, after V lost 6 bases and J lost 5 bases. The CDR3 covers 16 residues. CDR3 protein: CASSPDRTGRTGELFF. The CDR3 DNA follows: TGTGCCAGTAGCCCCGATCGGACAGGCCGTACCGGGGAGCTGTTTTTT.

This clone was seen more than once but under ten times. The genes are TRBV4-3 and TRBJ2-6, with TRBD2 as a possible D gene (6 bases). The V end was cut by 0 bases, the J end by 2 bases, with 8 bases between. Looked up from germline, CDR1 is LGHNA and CDR2 is YSLEER. The length of the CDR3 is 16 residues. The CDR3 coding sequence is TGCGCCAGCAGCCAAGATCCGGGGGCTGGGGCCAACGTCCTGACTTTC. Translated, it gives CASSQDPGAGANVLTF.

The chain couples TRBV7-9 to TRBJ2-1; D call uncertain. In germline, CDR1 is SEHNR, CDR2 FQNEAQ (reference sequence). This CDR3 region has 13 residues. V lost 2 bases to trimming and J lost 9 bases, with 11 bases between them. Here the CDR3 DNA reads TGTGCCAGCAGCTTAAGCCAAGCGTTTGAGCAGTTCTTC. Translation gives CASSLSQAFEQFF.

This clone has a handful of counts. This chain joins TRBV30 and TRBJ1-6; 8 bases line up with TRBD1. The length of the CDR3 is 15 residues. The V gene end was trimmed by 8 bases and the J gene end by 0 bases; junction bases not matched to a gene: 6. Germline V gene data show CDR1 as GTSNPN and CDR2 as SVGIG (reference sequence). CDR3 amino acids: CARRTGSSYNSPLHF. CDR3 DNA: TGTGCCCGCCGGACAGGGAGCTCCTATAATTCACCCCTCCACTTT.

This clone has just one count. The chain has TRBV5-1 and TRBJ1-4; D uncertain. Trimming stripped 1 base from V and 9 bases from J, with 22 bases between. Germline CDR1 is SGHRS and CDR2 is YFSETQ. The CDR3 length is 17 residues. The DNA of the CDR3 is TGCGCCAGCAGCTTGAGTTCGGGTCGAGGAGGGAGGCAAAAACTGTTTTTT. It specifies CASSLSSGRGGRQKLFF.

The chain couples TRBV4-2 to TRBJ2-1; possibly TRBD1 for D (5 bases). V was cut by 0 bases and J by 9 bases, with 21 bases left in between. Germline CDR1 LGHNA, CDR2 YNFKEQ. This CDR3 has 17 residues. Here the CDR3 DNA reads TGTGCCAGCAGCCAAGAAGAGTCGGAGACAGCCTTCGGTGAGCAGTTCTTC. This sequence encodes CASSQEESETAFGEQFF.

The sample holds a few counts of this clone. The chain links TRBV9 to TRBJ2-7, with 7 bases aligning to TRBD1. The length of the CDR3 is 14 residues. The germline V gene encodes CDR1 SGDLS and CDR2 YYNGEE. Trimming at V came to 2 bases and at J to 0 bases, leaving 2 bases not matched to a gene. The CDR3, as DNA: TGTGCCAGCAGCGTGGGACAGAACTCCTACGAGCAGTACTTC. Translating it yields CASSVGQNSYEQYF.

The chain has TRBV5-1 and TRBJ2-3, with 7 bases fitting TRBD2. Per the germline V gene, CDR1 is SGHRS and CDR2 is YFSETQ. The CDR3 loop spans 15 amino acids. J gave up 0 bases and V 4 bases, and 5 bases lay outside the gene matches. The CDR3 DNA reads TGCGCCAGCAGCGTAAGCGGGGACAGCACAGATACGCAGTATTTT. This gives the protein CASSVSGDSTDTQYF.

The chain recombines TRBV15 with TRBJ2-7; 7 bases align to TRBD2. After removal of 11 bases from V and 0 bases from J, the junction contained 7 bases not matched to a gene. The germline CDR1 and CDR2 sequences are LNHNV and YYDKDF (reference sequence). The CDR3 sequence is 13 residues long. The chain's CDR3 is CAAGEGFSYEQYF. The CDR3 nucleotides are TGTGCCGCTGGGGAGGGTTTCTCCTACGAGCAGTACTTC.

The V and J genes are TRBV6-5 and TRBJ2-7; 12 bases fit TRBD1. The CDR3 extends over 15 amino acids. Looked up from germline, CDR1 is MNHEY and CDR2 is SVGAGI. Trimming cost V 6 bases and J 2 bases; bases outside gene matches: 5. The CDR3 DNA sequence: TGTGCCAGCAGGAAGGGGGACAGGGGGCCCTACGAGCAGTACTTC. This gives the protein CASRKGDRGPYEQYF.

The J gene is TRBJ1-5, the V gene TRBV5-1; 7 nucleotides align to TRBD1. The CDR3 runs to 15 residues. V shed 2 bases and J 0 bases; nucleotides not matched to a gene: 2. Germline CDR1 reads SGHRS; CDR2 reads YFSETQ. CDR3 nucleotide sequence: TGCGCCAGCAGCTTCGGACAGGATAGCAATCAGCCCCAGCATTTT. Translated: CASSFGQDSNQPQHF. Based on the CDR3 plus reference TRBV5-1 and TRBJ1-5, the full variable domain is KAGVTQTPRYLIKTRGQQVTLSCSPISGHRSVSWYQQTPGQGLQFLFEYFSETQRNKGNFPGRFSGRQFSNSRSEMNVSTLELGDSALYLCASSFGQDSNQPQHFGDGTRLSIL.

The chain employs TRBV9 and TRBJ2-1; 12 nucleotides line up with TRBD2. The J segment lost 4 bases and the V segment lost 4 bases, leaving 6 bases of the junction unmatched. This CDR3 has 16 amino acids. Germline lookup yields CDR1 SGDLS and CDR2 YYNGEE. In nucleotides, the CDR3 is TGTGCCAGCAGCTTTCGGACTAGCGGGGCTTACAATGAGCAGTTCTTC. Its protein product is CASSFRTSGAYNEQFF.

This clone was recorded once. The chain carries TRBV5-6 and TRBJ1-1, with D uncertain. Germline loops: CDR1 SGHDT, CDR2 YYEEEE. Trimming cost V 3 bases and J 5 bases, with 8 bases left between them. This CDR3 is built from 12 residues. CDR3 sequence: CASSSVETEAFF. The CDR3 DNA is TGTGCCAGCAGCTCCGTGGAGACTGAAGCTTTCTTT.

The chain links TRBV12-5 to TRBJ1-4; the D gene is possibly TRBD1 (6 bases). Germline V gives CDR1 LGHNT, CDR2 FRNRAP. This CDR3 is built from 15 residues. Trimming removed 6 bases at V and 1 base at J, with 12 bases between. CDR3 loop: CASGPNRVTNEKLFF. The CDR3, as DNA: TGTGCTAGTGGACCTAACAGGGTAACTAATGAAAAACTGTTTTTT.

This clone came up a few times. The chain is built from TRBV10-1 and TRBJ2-7, with 7 bases aligning to TRBD2. After removal of 2 bases from V and 5 bases from J, the junction contained 3 bases not matched to a gene. From germline, CDR1 is WNHNN and CDR2 SYGVQD (reference sequence). This CDR3 contains 13 residues. The CDR3 region is CASSEGGGDEQYF. The CDR3 nucleotides are TGCGCCAGCAGTGAGGGGGGGGGAGACGAGCAGTACTTC.

The chain links TRBV7-8 to TRBJ2-1, with D possibly TRBD2 on 6 matching bases. V was trimmed by 11 bases and J by 4 bases, leaving 15 bases between them. This CDR3 is built from 13 residues. Germline CDR1 and CDR2: SGHVS and FQNEAQ. In nucleotides, the CDR3 is TGTGCCTCGGGGGACGGGAAATACAATGAGCAGTTCTTC. Its translation: CASGDGKYNEQFF.

The V call is TRBV11-3, the J call TRBJ2-1; D is perhaps TRBD1 (5 bases). CDR1 and CDR2 from the germline V gene are SGHNT and YENEEA. The CDR3 contains 14 residues. Trimming took off 9 bases at V and 0 bases at J, with 12 bases between the two ends. In DNA form, the CDR3 reads TGTGCCAGTAGAAGGGGTAGCTCCTACAATGAGCAGTTCTTC. This sequence encodes CASRRGSSYNEQFF. The full variable domain, its missing parts supplied by reference TRBV11-3 and TRBJ2-1, is EAGVVQSPRYKIIEKKQPVAFWCNPISGHNTLYWYLQNLGQGPELLIRYENEEAVDDSQLPKDRFSAERLKGVDSTLKIQPAELGDSAVYLCASRRGSSYNEQFFGPGTRLTVL.

V and J are TRBV11-3 and TRBJ2-7; D unclear. Germline V CDR1 and CDR2: SGHNT, YENEEA. The length of the CDR3 is 13 residues. The ends were cut back, 7 bases at V and 0 bases at J, with 10 bases in the middle. CDR3 region: CASTDINSYEQYF. CDR3 nucleotide sequence: TGTGCCAGCACCGACATCAACTCCTACGAGCAGTACTTC.